Given below is one TCR beta chain in context. These data originate in a study of CD8 T cells in Susac syndrome. RNA, at about 0.5 to 1 ug, was reverse transcribed with random hexamers. immunoSEQ multiplex PCR amplified TCR beta CDR3 across 54 Vbeta, 13 Jbeta. TCRdb itself ran the immunoSEQ multiplex PCR reads through MiXCR, one entry per CDR3 protein. The profile shows fewer than 200,000 distinct CDR3 sequences, roughly 92% of them singletons. The TEMRA cells underwent FACS enrichment, while the CD8+ and CD4+ T cells underwent negative isolation. Trimming removed 1 base at V and 6 bases at J, with 16 bases between. The germline V gene encodes CDR1 LNHDA and CDR2 SQIVND (reference sequence). There are 16 residues in the CDR3.

The specimen sequenced was CD4+ T cells from PBMCs. The rearrangement links TRBV19 to TRBJ2-1; TRBD1 or TRBD2 may be the D gene (5 bases each). The receptor comes from a human donor in good health. In DNA form, the CDR3 reads TGTGCCAGTAGTATAGCCGCCGGGGACGGGTCCAATGAGCAGTTCTTC. Amino acid sequence: CASSIAAGDGSNEQFF.